What follows are 2 T cell receptor beta chains derived from one specimen sequenced in a study of ipilimumab plus nivolumab after autologous stem cell transplantation. Profiling relied on immunoSEQ multiplex PCR, and the TCRdb table lists in-frame clones only, not all of them. The table lists 84,000 or so clones, under 85% of them singletons. The sequencing here drew on PBMCs, taken in a trial of ipilimumab plus nivolumab as post-transplant consolidation. The receptors stem from a male donor with diffuse large B-cell lymphoma.

This rearrangement joins TRBV2 to TRBJ1-5, with D perhaps matching TRBD1 (5 bases). Per the germline V gene, CDR1 is SNHLY and CDR2 is FYNNEI. The CDR3 consists of 15 residues. Trimming pared 7 bases from V and 5 bases from J, leaving 18 bases between. In DNA form, the CDR3 reads TGTGCCAGCACTCTGACAACCGGGGGGGATCAGCCCCAGCATTTT. Translation gives CASTLTTGGDQPQHF.

This clone was detected only once. The chain has TRBV10-2 and TRBJ1-6; possible D gene TRBD1, 6 bases. Trimming took off 5 bases at V and 6 bases at J, with 11 bases between the two ends. This CDR3 spans 14 amino acids. Germline CDR1 and CDR2: WSHSY and SAAADI. The CDR3 loop is CASSQGRANSPLHF. CDR3 bases: TGCGCCAGCAGTCAGGGGCGGGCTAATTCACCCCTCCACTTT.